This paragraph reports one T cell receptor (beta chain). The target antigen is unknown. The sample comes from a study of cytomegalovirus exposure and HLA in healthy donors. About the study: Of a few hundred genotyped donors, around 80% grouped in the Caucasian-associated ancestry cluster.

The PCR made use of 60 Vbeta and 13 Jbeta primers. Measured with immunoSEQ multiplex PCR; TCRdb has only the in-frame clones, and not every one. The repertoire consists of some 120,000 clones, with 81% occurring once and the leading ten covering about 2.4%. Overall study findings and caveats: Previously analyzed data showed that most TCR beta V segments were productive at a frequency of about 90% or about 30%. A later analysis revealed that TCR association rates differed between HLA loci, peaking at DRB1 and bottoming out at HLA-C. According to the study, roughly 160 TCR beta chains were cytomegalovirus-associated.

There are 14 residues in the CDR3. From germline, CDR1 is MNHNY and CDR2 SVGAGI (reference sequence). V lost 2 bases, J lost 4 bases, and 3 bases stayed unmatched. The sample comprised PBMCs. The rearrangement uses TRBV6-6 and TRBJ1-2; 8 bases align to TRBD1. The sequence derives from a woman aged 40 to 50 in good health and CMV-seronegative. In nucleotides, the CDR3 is TGTGCCAGCAGTTACGACAGGGGAGTCTATGGCTACACCTTC. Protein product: CASSYDRGVYGYTF.